This T cell receptor beta chain is drawn from a study of T-cell reconstitution after alpha-beta-depleted transplantation in children. Study-level points and caveats: Surviving recipient T cells and thymic progenitors accounted for the high day-60 TCRbeta diversity observed in some patients. T-cell counts and diversity at one year following transplant were attributed mainly to newly produced T cells. About two months after transplant, alpha-beta T cells reportedly came from several hundred expanded graft clones.

Unique molecular identifiers were incorporated when the TCRbeta library was constructed. MiXCR, applied by TCRdb to the PCR reads, yields one record per CDR3 protein. The sample yields 500,000 to 650,000 distinct CDR3 sequences, 10% to 12% seen once. The germline V gene has CDR1 ENHRY and CDR2 SYGVKD. Trimming pared 0 bases from V and 3 bases from J, leaving 15 bases between. The CDR3 length is 16 residues. This clonotype was recorded a few times. The target antigen is unknown. The clonotype comes from a female patient aged 2-9 years who had a stem cell transplant for aplastic anemia, so the T cells may come from the graft donor. The sequencing here drew on PBMCs, mostly from graft donor cells, taken 180 days after TCRalphabeta/CD19-depleted stem cell transplant. The chain is built from TRBV10-3 and TRBJ2-7; D might be TRBD1 (7 bases). The CDR3 nucleotides read TGTGCCATCAGTGAGTCGACGGCAGGGGGGATCTACGAGCAGTACTTC. Translation: CAISESTAGGIYEQYF.